A single sample gave rise to the 2 T cell receptor beta chains below, sequenced in a study of circulating CD8 cells and anti-PD-1 response in melanoma. The QIAseq Immune Repertoire TCR panel built the libraries from roughly 15 ng of total RNA. TCRdb used MiXCR to reprocess the reads, holding one entry per CDR3 protein. Of 300 or so distinct CDR3 sequences listed, 6% to 8.5% are singletons. From live CD3+CD8+TCRalphabeta+ cells, four PD-1 and/or TIGIT subsets were sorted. This material consisted of CD8+ T cells from PBMCs, taken at baseline or after one month of anti-PD-1 therapy (not recorded which). The origin of the receptors is a human donor with melanoma.

In this sample, this clonotype is hyperexpanded. The chain joins TRBV19 to TRBJ2-1, with D unresolved. The germline CDR1 and CDR2 sequences are LNHDA and SQIVND (reference sequence). The CDR3 consists of 13 residues. The CDR3 loop is CGSRSPLYNEQFF. The CDR3 coding sequence is TGTGGGTCTCGGTCCCCTCTCTACAATGAGCAGTTCTTC.

By its share, this clonotype is large (0.1 to 1%). The chain joins TRBV4-2 to TRBJ1-2; tentative D call: TRBD1 (5 bases). Looked up from germline, CDR1 is LGHNA and CDR2 is YNFKEQ. V was pared by 0 bases and J by 10 bases, with 18 bases between. The CDR3 consists of 15 residues. CDR3 sequence (DNA): TGTGCCAGCAGCCAAGATTTCGGGACTCAGAGAGACTACACCTTC. Translation: CASSQDFGTQRDYTF.